This entry is about one T cell receptor (beta chain). Its cognate antigen is unknown. The PCR made use of 60 Vbeta and 13 Jbeta primers. Assay used: immunoSEQ multiplex PCR; TCRdb lists only in-frame clones, some missing. In the table there are roughly 200,000 clones, approximately 88% of which are singletons. The data stem from a study of cytomegalovirus exposure and HLA in healthy donors. Whole-study results and caveats: According to the study, roughly 180 TCR beta chains were cytomegalovirus-associated. Association with HLA alleles at 0.05 false discovery rate was found for 17,000 or so TCR beta sequences in a later analysis.

The sequence came from a boy younger than 10 in good health and CMV-seronegative. The source material was PBMCs.

The chain's CDR3 is CASSPGTSGSRFAGELFF. CDR3 DNA: TGTGCCAGCTCACCCGGGACTAGCGGGAGTAGGTTCGCCGGGGAGCTGTTTTTT. This sequence joins TRBV18 and TRBJ2-2; 14 bases are shared with TRBD2. V dropped 3 bases and J dropped 6; count of bases not matched to a gene: 9. Germline CDR1 is KGHSH and CDR2 is LQKENI. The CDR3 covers 18 residues. The full variable domain, in which reference TRBV18 and TRBJ2-2 provide the parts outside the CDR3, is NAGVMQNPRHLVRRRGQEARLRCSPMKGHSHVYWYRQLPEEGLKFMVYLQKENIIDESGMPKERFSAEFPKEGPSILRIQQVVRGDSAAYFCASSPGTSGSRFAGELFFGEGSRLTVL.